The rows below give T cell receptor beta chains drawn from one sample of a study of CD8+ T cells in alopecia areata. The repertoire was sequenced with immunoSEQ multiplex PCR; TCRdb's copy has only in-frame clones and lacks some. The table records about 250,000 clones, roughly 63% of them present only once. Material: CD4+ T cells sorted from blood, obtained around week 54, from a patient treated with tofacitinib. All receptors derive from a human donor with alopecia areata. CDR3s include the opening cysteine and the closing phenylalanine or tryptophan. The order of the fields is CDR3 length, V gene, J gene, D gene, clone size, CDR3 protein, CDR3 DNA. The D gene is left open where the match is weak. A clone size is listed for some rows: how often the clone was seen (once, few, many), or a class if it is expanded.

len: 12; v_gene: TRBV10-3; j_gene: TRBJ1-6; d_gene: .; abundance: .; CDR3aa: CATAGVDSPLHF; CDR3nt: TGTGCCACGGCGGGTGTTGACTCACCCCTCCACTTT
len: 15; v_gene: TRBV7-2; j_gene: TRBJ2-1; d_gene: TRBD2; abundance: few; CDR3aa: CASSFASGRFNEQFF; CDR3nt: TGTGCCAGCAGCTTCGCTAGCGGGAGATTCAATGAGCAGTTCTTC
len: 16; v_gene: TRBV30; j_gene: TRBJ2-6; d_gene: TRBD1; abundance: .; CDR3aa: CAWHPPRGRGANVLTF; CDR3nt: TGTGCCTGGCACCCCCCCAGGGGGCGTGGGGCCAACGTCCTGACTTTC
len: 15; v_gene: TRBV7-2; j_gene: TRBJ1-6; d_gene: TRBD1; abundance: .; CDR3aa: CASSPLTGGDSPLHF; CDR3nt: TGTGCCAGCAGCCCGCTGACAGGGGGTGATTCACCCCTCCACTTT
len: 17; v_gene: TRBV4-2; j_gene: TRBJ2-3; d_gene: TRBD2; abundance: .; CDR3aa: CASSQPSGGRSTDTQYF; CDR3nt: TGTGCCAGCAGCCAACCAAGCGGGGGGCGTAGCACAGATACGCAGTATTTT
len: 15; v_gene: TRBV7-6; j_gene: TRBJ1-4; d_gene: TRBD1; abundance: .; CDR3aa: CASSLANRQGGKLFF; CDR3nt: TGTGCCAGCAGCTTAGCGAACCGACAGGGTGGAAAACTGTTTTTT
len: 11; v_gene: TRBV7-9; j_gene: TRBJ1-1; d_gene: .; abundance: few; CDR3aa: CASNLTGVAFF; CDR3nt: TGTGCCAGCAACCTCACAGGAGTAGCTTTCTTT
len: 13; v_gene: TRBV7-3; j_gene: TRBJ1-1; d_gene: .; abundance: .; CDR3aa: CASSFARTTEAFF; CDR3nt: TGTGCCAGCAGCTTCGCGAGGACCACTGAAGCTTTCTTT
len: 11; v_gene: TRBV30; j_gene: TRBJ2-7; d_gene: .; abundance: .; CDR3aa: CAWISHGTTSF; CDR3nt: TGTGCCTGGATCTCCCACGGCACTACTTCTTTC
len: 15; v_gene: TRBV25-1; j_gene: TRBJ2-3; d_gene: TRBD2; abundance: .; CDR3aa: CASSGTSGGTDTQYF; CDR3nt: TGTGCCAGCAGTGGGACTAGCGGCGGCACAGATACGCAGTATTTT
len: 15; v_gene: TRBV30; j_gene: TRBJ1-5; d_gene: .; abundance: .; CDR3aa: CAWKLDGVSNQPQHF; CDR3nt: TGTGCCTGGAAACTGGACGGCGTTAGCAATCAGCCCCAGCATTTT
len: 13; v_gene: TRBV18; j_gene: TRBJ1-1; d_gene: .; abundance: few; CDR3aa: CASSPGMNTEAFF; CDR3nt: TGTGCCAGCTCACCAGGGATGAACACTGAAGCTTTCTTT
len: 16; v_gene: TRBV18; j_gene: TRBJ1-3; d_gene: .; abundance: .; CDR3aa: CASSPPRAGTGNTIYF; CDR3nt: TGTGCCAGCTCACCACCGAGGGCAGGGACTGGAAACACCATATATTTT
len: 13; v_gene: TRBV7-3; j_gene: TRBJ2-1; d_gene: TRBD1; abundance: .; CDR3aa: CASSPDRDNEQFF; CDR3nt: TGTGCCAGCAGCCCCGACAGGGATAATGAGCAGTTCTTC
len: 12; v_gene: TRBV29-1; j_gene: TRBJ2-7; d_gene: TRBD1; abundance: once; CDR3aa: CSVRGGLYEQYF; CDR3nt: TGCAGCGTTCGAGGGGGCCTGTACGAGCAGTACTTC
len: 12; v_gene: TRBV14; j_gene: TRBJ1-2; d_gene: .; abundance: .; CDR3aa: CASSQVNYGYTF; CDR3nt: TGTGCCAGCAGCCAAGTGAACTATGGCTACACCTTC
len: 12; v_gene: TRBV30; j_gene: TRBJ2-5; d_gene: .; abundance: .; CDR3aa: CAWKRPQETQYF; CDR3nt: TGTGCCTGGAAGCGGCCCCAAGAGACCCAGTACTTC
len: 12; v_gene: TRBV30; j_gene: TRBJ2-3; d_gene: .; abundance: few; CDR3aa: CAWSGGADTQYF; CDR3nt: TGTGCCTGGAGCGGCGGCGCAGATACGCAGTATTTT
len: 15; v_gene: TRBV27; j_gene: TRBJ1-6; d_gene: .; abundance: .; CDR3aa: CASSLEVAPNSPLHF; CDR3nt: TGTGCCAGCAGTTTAGAGGTAGCCCCTAATTCACCCCTCCACTTT
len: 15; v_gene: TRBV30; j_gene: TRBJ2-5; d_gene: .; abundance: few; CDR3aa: CAWSRAGLTKETQYF; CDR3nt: TGTGCCTGGAGCCGGGCGGGACTCACTAAGGAGACCCAGTACTTC
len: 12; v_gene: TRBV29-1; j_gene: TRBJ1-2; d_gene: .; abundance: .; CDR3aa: CSVLRGSYGYTF; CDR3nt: TGCAGCGTTCTTAGGGGCTCCTATGGCTACACCTTC
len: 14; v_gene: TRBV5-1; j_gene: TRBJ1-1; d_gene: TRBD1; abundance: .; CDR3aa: CASSLEGQVAEAFF; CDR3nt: TGCGCCAGCAGCTTGGAGGGACAGGTGGCTGAAGCTTTCTTT
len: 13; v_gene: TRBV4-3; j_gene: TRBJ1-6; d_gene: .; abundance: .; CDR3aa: CASSQEGRSPLHF; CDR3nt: TGCGCCAGCAGCCAAGAAGGCCGTTCACCCCTCCACTTT
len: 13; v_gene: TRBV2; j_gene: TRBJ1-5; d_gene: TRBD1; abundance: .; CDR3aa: CASRGQGYQPQHF; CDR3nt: TGTGCCAGCAGGGGACAGGGCTATCAGCCCCAGCATTTT
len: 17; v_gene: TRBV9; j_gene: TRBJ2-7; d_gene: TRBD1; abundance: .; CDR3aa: CASSPRAWDRGSYEQYF; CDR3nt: TGTGCCAGCAGCCCTCGAGCGTGGGACAGGGGATCCTACGAGCAGTACTTC
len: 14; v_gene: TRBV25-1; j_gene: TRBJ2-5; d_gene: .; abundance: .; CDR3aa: CASSERVLQETQYF; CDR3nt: TGTGCCAGCAGTGAACGGGTTCTACAAGAGACCCAGTACTTC
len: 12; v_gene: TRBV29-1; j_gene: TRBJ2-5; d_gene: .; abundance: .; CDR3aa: CSVSGQQETQYF; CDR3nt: TGCAGCGTTTCCGGGCAGCAAGAGACCCAGTACTTC
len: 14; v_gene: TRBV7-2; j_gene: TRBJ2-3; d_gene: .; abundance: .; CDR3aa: CASRGTQRQDTQYF; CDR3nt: TGTGCCAGCCGGGGCACCCAAAGGCAAGATACGCAGTATTTT
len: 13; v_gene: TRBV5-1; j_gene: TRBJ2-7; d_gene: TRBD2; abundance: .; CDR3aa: CASRGTSSYEQYF; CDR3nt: TGCGCCAGCCGAGGGACTAGTTCCTACGAGCAGTACTTC
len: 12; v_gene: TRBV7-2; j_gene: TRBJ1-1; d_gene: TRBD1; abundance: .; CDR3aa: CASSTGVGEAFF; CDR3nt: TGTGCCAGCAGCACAGGGGTGGGTGAAGCTTTCTTT
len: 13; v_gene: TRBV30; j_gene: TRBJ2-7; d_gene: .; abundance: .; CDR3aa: CAWSVDKYYEQYF; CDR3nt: TGTGCCTGGAGCGTAGACAAATATTACGAGCAGTACTTC
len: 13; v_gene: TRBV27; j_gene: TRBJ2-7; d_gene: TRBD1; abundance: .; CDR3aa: CASRGQGWFLEYF; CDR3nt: TGTGCCAGCAGAGGACAGGGGTGGTTTTTGGAGTACTTC
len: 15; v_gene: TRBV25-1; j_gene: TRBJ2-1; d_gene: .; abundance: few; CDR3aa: CASSEFTGLSNEQFF; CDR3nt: TGTGCCAGCAGTGAGTTTACAGGGTTGAGCAATGAGCAGTTCTTC
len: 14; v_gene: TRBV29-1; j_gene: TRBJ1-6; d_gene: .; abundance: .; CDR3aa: CTHISTGIGSPLHF; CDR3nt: TGCACCCATATTTCTACAGGGATTGGTTCACCCCTCCACTTT
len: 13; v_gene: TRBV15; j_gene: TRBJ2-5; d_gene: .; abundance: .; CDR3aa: CATSRDTQETQYF; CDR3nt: TGTGCCACCAGCAGAGATACCCAAGAGACCCAGTACTTC
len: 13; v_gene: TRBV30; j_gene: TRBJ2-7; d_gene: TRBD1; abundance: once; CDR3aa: CAYLRDRGYEQYF; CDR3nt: TGTGCCTACCTCCGGGACAGGGGTTACGAGCAGTACTTC
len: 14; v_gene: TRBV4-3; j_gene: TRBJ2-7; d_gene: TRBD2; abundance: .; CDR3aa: CASSQTPGGREQYF; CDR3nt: TGCGCCAGCAGCCAAACCCCGGGGGGGAGGGAGCAGTACTTC
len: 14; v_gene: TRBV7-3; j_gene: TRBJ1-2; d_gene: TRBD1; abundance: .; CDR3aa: CASSPGTGDYGYTF; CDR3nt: TGTGCCAGCAGCCCCGGGACAGGGGACTATGGCTACACCTTC
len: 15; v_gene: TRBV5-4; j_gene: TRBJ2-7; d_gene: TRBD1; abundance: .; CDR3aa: CASSSTGGASYEQYF; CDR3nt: TGTGCCAGCAGCTCGACAGGGGGCGCTTCCTACGAGCAGTACTTC
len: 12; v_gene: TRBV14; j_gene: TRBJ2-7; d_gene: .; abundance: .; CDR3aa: CASSQLRDEQYF; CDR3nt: TGTGCCAGCAGCCAATTGCGTGACGAGCAGTACTTC
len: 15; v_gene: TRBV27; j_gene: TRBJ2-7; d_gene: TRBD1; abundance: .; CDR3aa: CASSSGTGLPGEQYF; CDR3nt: TGTGCCAGCAGTTCCGGGACAGGACTACCGGGGGAGCAGTACTTC
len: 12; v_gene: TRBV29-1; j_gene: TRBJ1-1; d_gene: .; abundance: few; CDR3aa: CSSTTGNTEAFF; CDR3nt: TGCAGCTCTACGACCGGTAACACTGAAGCTTTCTTT
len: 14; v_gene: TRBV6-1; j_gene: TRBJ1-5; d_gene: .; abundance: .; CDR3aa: CASGEGTRDQPQHF; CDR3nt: TGTGCCAGCGGAGAGGGGACAAGGGATCAGCCCCAGCATTTT
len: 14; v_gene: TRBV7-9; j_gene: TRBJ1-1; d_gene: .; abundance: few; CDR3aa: CASSDLARSTEAFF; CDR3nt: TGTGCCAGCAGCGACCTTGCTCGGAGCACTGAAGCTTTCTTT
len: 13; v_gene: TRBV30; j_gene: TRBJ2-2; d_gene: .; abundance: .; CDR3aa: CAWSVSVGGELFF; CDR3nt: TGTGCCTGGAGTGTAAGCGTTGGCGGGGAGCTGTTTTTT
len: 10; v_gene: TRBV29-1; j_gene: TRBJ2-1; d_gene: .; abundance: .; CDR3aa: CSTRIGEQFF; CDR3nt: TGCAGCACGCGAATTGGTGAGCAGTTCTTC
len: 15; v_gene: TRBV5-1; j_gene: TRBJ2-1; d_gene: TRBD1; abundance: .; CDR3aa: CASSSQGSSYNEQFF; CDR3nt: TGCGCCAGCAGCTCACAGGGGAGCTCCTACAATGAGCAGTTCTTC
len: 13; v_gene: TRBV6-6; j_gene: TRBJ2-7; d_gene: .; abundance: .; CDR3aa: CASSSLGPYEQYF; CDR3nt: TGTGCCAGCAGTTCGTTGGGCCCCTACGAGCAGTACTTC
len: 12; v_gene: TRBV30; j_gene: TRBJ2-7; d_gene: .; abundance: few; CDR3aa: CAWSVGVYEQYF; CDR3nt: TGTGCCTGGAGTGTAGGTGTTTACGAGCAGTACTTC
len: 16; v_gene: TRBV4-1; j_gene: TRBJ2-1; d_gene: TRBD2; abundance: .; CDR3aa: CASSQIPSGGGYEQFF; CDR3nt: TGCGCCAGCAGCCAGATACCTAGCGGGGGGGGATATGAGCAGTTCTTC
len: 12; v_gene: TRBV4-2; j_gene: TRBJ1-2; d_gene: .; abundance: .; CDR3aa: CASSLARRGYTF; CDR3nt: TGTGCCAGCAGCTTGGCGCGACGGGGCTACACCTTC
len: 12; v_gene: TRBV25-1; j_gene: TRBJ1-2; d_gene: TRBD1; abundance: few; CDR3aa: CASNPGGGGYTF; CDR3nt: TGTGCCAGCAATCCAGGGGGCGGCGGCTACACCTTC
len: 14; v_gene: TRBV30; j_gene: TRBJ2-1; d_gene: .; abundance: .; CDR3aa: CAWSIWEGAGEQFF; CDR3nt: TGTGCCTGGAGCATCTGGGAAGGAGCCGGGGAGCAGTTCTTC